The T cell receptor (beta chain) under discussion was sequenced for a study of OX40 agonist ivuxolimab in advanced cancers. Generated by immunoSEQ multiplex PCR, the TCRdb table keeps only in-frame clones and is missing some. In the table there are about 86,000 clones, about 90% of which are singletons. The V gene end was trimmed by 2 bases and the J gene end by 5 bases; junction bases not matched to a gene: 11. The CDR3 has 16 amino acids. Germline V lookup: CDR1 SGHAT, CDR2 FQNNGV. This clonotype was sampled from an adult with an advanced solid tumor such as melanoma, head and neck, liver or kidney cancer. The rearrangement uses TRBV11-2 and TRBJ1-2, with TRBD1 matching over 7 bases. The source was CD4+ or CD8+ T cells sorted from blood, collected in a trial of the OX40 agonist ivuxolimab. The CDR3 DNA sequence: TGTGCCAGCAGCTTATTGGGGACAGAGATATCGTATGGCTACACCTTC. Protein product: CASSLLGTEISYGYTF.